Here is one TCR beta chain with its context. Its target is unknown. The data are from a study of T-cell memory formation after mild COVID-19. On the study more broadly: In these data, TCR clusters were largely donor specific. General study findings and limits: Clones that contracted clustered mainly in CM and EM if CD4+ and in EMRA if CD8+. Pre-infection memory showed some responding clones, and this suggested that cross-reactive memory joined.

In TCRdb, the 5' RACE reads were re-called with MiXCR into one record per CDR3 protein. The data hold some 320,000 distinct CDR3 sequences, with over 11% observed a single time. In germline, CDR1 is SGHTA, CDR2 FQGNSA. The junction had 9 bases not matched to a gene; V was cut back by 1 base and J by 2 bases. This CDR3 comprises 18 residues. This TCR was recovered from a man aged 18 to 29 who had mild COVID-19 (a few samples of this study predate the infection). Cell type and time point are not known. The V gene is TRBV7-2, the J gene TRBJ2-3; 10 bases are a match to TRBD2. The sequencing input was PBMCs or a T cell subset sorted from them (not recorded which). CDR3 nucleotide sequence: TGTGCCAGCAGCTTAGTAGCTAGCGGGGGCCCGGACACAGATACGCAGTATTTT. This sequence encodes CASSLVASGGPDTDTQYF.